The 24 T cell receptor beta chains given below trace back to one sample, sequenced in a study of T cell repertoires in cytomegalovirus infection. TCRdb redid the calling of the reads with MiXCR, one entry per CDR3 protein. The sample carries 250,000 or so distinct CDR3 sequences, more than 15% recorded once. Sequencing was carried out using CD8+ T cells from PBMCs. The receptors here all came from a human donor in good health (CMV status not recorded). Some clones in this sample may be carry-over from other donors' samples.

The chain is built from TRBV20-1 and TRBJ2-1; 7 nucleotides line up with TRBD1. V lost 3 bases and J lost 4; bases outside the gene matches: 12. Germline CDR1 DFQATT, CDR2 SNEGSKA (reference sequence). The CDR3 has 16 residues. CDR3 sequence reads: CSARRPRQGPYNEQFF. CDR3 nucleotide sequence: TGCAGTGCTAGGAGGCCACGACAGGGACCTTACAATGAGCAGTTCTTC.

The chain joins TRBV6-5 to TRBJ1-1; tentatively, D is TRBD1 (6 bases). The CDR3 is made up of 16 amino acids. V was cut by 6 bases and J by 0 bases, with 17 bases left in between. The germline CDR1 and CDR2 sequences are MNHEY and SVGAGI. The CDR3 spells CASRLNGRTVNTEAFF. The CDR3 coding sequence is TGTGCCAGCAGGCTTAATGGTAGGACAGTGAACACTGAAGCTTTCTTT.

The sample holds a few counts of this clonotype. CDR3 bases: TGTGCCAGCAGCTCCCCGGAGCCGGGGATGGGGACCGGGGAGCTGTTTTTT. The encoded protein is CASSSPEPGMGTGELFF. V gene TRBV11-2 combines with J gene TRBJ2-2; TRBD2 might be the D (5 bases). This CDR3 region has 17 residues. Germline V CDR1 and CDR2: SGHAT, FQNNGV. Trimming cost V 4 bases and J 5 bases, with 20 bases left between them.

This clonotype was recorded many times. The CDR3: CASSLRLSGGNNEQFF. For the CDR3, the DNA is TGCGCCAGCAGCCTGAGACTCTCAGGCGGGAACAATGAGCAGTTCTTC. The chain uses TRBV4-1 and TRBJ2-1; D may be TRBD2 (6 bases). The CDR3 has 16 amino acids. The germline V gene encodes CDR1 MGHRA and CDR2 YSYEKL. V lost 4 bases and J lost 5, with 18 bases in between.

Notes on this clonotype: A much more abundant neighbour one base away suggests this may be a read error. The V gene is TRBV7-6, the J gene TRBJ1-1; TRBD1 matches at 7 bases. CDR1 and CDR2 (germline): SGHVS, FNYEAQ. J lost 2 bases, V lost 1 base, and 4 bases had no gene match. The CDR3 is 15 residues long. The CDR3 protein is CASSLVGTANTEAFF. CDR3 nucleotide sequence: TGTGCCAGCAGCTTAGTGGGGACAGCTAACACTGAAGCTTTCTTT.

The CDR3 bases are TGTGCCATCAAGTCCGGGACAGGGGGCTCTGGAAACACCATATATTTT. Protein product: CAIKSGTGGSGNTIYF. The J gene is TRBJ1-3, the V gene TRBV2; 11 bases are a match to TRBD1. The CDR3 contains 16 residues. V gave up 10 bases and J gave up 0 bases; unmatched junction bases: 8. Germline CDR1 and CDR2: SNHLY and FYNNEI.

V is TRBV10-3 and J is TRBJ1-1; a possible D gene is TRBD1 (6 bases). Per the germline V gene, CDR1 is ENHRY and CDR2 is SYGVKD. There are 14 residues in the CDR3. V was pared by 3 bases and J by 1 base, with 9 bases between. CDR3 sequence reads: CAISEDRTNTEAFF. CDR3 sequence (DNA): TGTGCCATCAGTGAAGACAGGACGAACACTGAAGCTTTCTTT.

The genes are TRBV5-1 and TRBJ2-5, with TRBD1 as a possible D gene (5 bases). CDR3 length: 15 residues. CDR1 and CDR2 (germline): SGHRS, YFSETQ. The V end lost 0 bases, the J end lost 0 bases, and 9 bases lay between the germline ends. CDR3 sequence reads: CASSLGQGNQETQYF. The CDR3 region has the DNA TGCGCCAGCAGCTTGGGGCAGGGTAACCAAGAGACCCAGTACTTC.

The CDR3 protein is CASSFAHPNTYEQYF. The CDR3 DNA follows: TGTGCCAGCAGCTTCGCCCATCCGAATACCTACGAGCAGTACTTC. The gene calls are TRBV5-5 and TRBJ2-7; D gene uncertain. The V gene's germline CDR1 is SGHKS and CDR2 YYEKEE (reference sequence). The CDR3 has 15 amino acids. Trimming removed 2 bases from V and 2 bases from J, with 14 bases in between.

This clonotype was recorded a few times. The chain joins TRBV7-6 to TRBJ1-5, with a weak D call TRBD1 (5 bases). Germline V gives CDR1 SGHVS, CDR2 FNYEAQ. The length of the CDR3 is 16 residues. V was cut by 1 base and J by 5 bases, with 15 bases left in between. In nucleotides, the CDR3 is TGTGCCAGCAGCTTAGGCCTGGGGGGGAAGGATCAGCCCCAGCATTTT. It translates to CASSLGLGGKDQPQHF.

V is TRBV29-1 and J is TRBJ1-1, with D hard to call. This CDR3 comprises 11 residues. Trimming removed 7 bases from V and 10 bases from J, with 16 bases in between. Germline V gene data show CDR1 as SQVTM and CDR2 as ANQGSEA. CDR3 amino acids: CSARDGVGAFF. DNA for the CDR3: TGCAGCGCACGAGATGGGGTTGGAGCTTTCTTT. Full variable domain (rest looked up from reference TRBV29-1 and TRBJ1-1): SAVISQKPSRDICQRGTSLTIQCQVDSQVTMMFWYRQQPGQSLTLIATANQGSEATYESGFVIDKFPISRPNLTFSTLTVSNMSPEDSSIYLCSARDGVGAFFGQGTRLTVV.

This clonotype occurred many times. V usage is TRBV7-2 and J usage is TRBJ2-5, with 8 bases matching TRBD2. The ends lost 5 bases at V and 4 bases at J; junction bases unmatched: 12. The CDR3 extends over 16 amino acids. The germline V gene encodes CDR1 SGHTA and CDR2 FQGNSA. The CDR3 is CASSAPGLEFLETQYF. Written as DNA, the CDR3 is TGTGCCAGCAGCGCCCCGGGACTAGAATTTTTAGAGACCCAGTACTTC. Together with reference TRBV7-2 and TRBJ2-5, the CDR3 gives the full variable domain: GAGVSQSPSNKVTEKGKDVELRCDPISGHTALYWYRQSLGQGLEFLIYFQGNSAPDKSGLPSDRFSAERTGGSVSTLTIQRTQQEDSAVYLCASSAPGLEFLETQYFGPGTRLLVL.

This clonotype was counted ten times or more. The CDR3 sequence: CASSQGTGYEVNTEAFF. The CDR3 DNA reads as TGCGCCAGCAGCCAAGGGACAGGGTATGAAGTGAACACTGAAGCTTTCTTT. V and J are TRBV4-1 and TRBJ1-1; 8 nucleotides match TRBD1. The ends lost 1 base at V and 0 bases at J; junction bases unmatched: 7. Germline V CDR1 and CDR2: MGHRA, YSYEKL. The CDR3 sequence is 17 residues long.

CDR3 sequence (DNA): TGTGCCATCGCCGCACACCCCCAGTGGGGCTACACCTTC. Residues: CAIAAHPQWGYTF. This chain links TRBV6-5 with TRBJ1-2, with D hard to call. The germline V gene encodes CDR1 MNHEY and CDR2 SVGAGI. Trimming took off 10 bases at V and 8 bases at J, with 20 bases between the two ends. The CDR3 length is 13 residues.

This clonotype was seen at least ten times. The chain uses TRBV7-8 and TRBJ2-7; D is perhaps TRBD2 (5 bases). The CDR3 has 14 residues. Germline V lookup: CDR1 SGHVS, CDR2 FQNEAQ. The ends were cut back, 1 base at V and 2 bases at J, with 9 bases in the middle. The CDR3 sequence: CASSLGFGTYEQYF. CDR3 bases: TGTGCCAGCAGCTTAGGATTCGGGACCTACGAGCAGTACTTC.

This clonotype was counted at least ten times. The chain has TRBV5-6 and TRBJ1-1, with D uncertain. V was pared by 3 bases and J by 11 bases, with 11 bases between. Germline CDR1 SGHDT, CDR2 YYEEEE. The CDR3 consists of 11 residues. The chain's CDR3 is CASSSAQSAFF. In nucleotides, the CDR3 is TGTGCCAGCAGCTCTGCCCAGAGCGCTTTCTTT.

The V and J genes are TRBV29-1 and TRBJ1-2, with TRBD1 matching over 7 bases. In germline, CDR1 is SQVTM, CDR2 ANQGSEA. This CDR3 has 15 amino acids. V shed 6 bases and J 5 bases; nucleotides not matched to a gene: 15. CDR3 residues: CSVLGLIQGGYGYTF. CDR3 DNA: TGCAGCGTCCTCGGTCTAATCCAGGGGGGGTATGGCTACACCTTC.

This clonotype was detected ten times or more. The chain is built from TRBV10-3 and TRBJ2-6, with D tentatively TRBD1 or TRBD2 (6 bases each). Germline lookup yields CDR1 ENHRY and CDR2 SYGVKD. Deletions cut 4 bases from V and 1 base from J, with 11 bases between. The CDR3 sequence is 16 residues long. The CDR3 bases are TGTGCCATCAGTGCGGGGGCGTTATCTGGGGCCAACGTCCTGACTTTC. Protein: CAISAGALSGANVLTF.

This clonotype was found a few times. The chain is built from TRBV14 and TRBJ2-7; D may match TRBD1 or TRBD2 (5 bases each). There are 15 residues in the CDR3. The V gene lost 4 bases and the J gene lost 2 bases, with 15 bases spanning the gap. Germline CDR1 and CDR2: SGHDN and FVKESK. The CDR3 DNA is TGTGCCAGCAGCCTTATTGGGGACCTAACCTACGAGCAGTACTTC. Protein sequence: CASSLIGDLTYEQYF.

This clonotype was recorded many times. The CDR3, as DNA: TGTGCCAGCAGCTTGTGGGGGGCGCCAGCCGGGGAGCTGTTTTTT. Translation gives CASSLWGAPAGELFF. The chain carries TRBV7-2 and TRBJ2-2, with D tentatively TRBD1 or TRBD2 (6 bases each). V was pared by 3 bases and J by 6 bases, with 14 bases between. The germline CDR1 and CDR2 sequences are SGHTA and FQGNSA. This CDR3 has 15 amino acids.

The CDR3 nucleotides read TGTGCCAGCAGTTACCTACAGGGGAAGGAATACGAAAAACTGTTTTTT. This translates into CASSYLQGKEYEKLFF. This chain uses TRBV6-6 with TRBJ1-4; 7 bases match TRBD1. Trimming took 2 bases from V and 8 from J; bases not matched to a gene: 11. The CDR3 spans 16 residues. The germline V gene has CDR1 MNHNY and CDR2 SVGAGI (reference sequence).

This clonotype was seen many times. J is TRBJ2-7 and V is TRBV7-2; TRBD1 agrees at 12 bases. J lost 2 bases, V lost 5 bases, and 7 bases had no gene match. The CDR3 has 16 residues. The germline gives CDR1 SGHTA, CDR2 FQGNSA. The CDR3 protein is CASSPTGQGAAYEQYF. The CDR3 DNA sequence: TGTGCCAGCAGCCCGACGGGACAGGGGGCTGCCTACGAGCAGTACTTC.

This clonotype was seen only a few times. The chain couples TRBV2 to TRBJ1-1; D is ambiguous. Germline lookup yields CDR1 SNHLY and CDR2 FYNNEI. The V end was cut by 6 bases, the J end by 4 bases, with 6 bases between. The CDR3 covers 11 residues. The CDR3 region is CASSQATEAFF. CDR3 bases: TGTGCCAGCAGCCAGGCCACTGAAGCTTTCTTT.

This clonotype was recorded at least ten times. The CDR3 is CASSDKGLTLVNQPQHF. The DNA for the CDR3 is TGTGCCAGCAGTGATAAGGGCCTGACGTTGGTCAATCAGCCCCAGCATTTT. This chain joins TRBV2 and TRBJ1-5; D gene unclear. With 3 bases removed from V and 3 bases from J, the gap between germline ends came to 18 bases. The CDR3 length is 17 residues. Germline CDR1 and CDR2: SNHLY and FYNNEI.